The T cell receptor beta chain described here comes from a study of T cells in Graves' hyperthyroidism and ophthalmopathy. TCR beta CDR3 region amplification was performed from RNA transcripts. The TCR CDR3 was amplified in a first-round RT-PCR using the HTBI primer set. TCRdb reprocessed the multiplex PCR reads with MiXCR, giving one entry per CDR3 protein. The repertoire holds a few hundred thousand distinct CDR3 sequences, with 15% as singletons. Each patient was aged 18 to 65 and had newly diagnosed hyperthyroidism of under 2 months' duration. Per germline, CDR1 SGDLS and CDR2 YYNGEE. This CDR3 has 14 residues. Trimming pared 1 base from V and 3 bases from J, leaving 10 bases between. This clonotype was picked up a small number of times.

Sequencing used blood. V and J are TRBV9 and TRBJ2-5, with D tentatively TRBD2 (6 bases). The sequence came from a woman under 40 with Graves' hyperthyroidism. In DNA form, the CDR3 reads TGTGCCAGCAGCGTAAATATAGCGGAAGAGACCCAGTACTTC. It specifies CASSVNIAEETQYF.